The 6 T cell receptor beta chains listed next were all sequenced from one sample in a study of OX40 agonist ivuxolimab in advanced cancers. Library creation used the immunoSEQ multiplex PCR assay. This immuneACCESS table, as held by TCRdb, lists in-frame sequences with V and J called but not all clones. Of the missing ones, under half trace to an unresolved V gene in checked studies; the others have no known cause. For this sample the table gives 15,000 or so clones, of which 82% were detected only once. Around 2.2% of the sample comes from the top ten. The sample was CD4+ or CD8+ T cells sorted from blood, taken in a trial of the OX40 agonist ivuxolimab. These receptor sequences come from an adult with an advanced solid tumor such as melanoma, head and neck, liver or kidney cancer.

By frequency in the sample, this clone is medium-sized (0.01 to 0.1%). The chain links TRBV14 to TRBJ2-3; tentative D call: TRBD2 (6 bases). There are 13 residues in the CDR3. V lost 4 bases and J lost 3, with 8 bases in between. Germline CDR1 is SGHDN and CDR2 is FVKESK. CDR3 protein: CASSPLATDTQYF. The CDR3 DNA is TGTGCCAGCAGCCCACTAGCAACAGATACGCAGTATTTT.

CDR3 sequence (DNA): TGTGCCAGCAGTTTATCCCCGACAGGCCCTAGGGCCAACGTCCTGACTTTC. This sequence encodes CASSLSPTGPRANVLTF. This chain links TRBV27 with TRBJ2-6; a possible D gene is TRBD1 (6 bases). CDR1 and CDR2 (germline): MNHEY, SMNVEV (reference sequence). The CDR3 extends over 17 amino acids. Trimming shortened V by 0 bases and J by 5 bases, and 14 bases separated the two germline ends.

The chain combines TRBV19 with TRBJ2-1, with 13 bases aligning to TRBD2. The CDR3 consists of 13 residues. Germline CDR1 reads LNHDA; CDR2 reads SQIVND (reference sequence). V gave up 10 bases and J gave up 9 bases; unmatched junction bases: 6. This chain's CDR3 is CANPWTSGSEQFF. As DNA, the CDR3 is TGTGCCAACCCATGGACTAGCGGGAGTGAGCAGTTCTTC.

The rearrangement links TRBV7-6 to TRBJ1-2; D uncertain. V dropped 0 bases and J dropped 8 bases, with 7 bases sitting between them. Germline lookup yields CDR1 SGHVS and CDR2 FNYEAQ. The CDR3 length is 12 residues. In DNA form, the CDR3 reads TGTGCCAGCAGCTTAGCTGGGTGGGGCTACACCTTC. Residues: CASSLAGWGYTF.

This chain links TRBV4-2 with TRBJ2-4; either TRBD1 or TRBD2 may fit D (6 bases each). Per the germline V gene, CDR1 is LGHNA and CDR2 is YNFKEQ. V was clipped by 5 bases and J by 3 bases, with 20 bases between them. CDR3 length: 17 amino acids. The CDR3 DNA reads as TGTGCCAGCAGCGGAGGACAGTACACGGGGGACAAAAACATTCAGTACTTC. As protein: CASSGGQYTGDKNIQYF.

Here the CDR3 DNA reads TGTGCCAGCCGGGACGGGGGAAACACCATATATTTT. Encoded protein: CASRDGGNTIYF. V is TRBV9 and J is TRBJ1-3; TRBD1 is a possible D gene (5 bases). The germline V and J ends were trimmed by 7 bases and 4 bases, with 9 bases remaining between them. This CDR3 is 12 amino acids long. Looked up from germline, CDR1 is SGDLS and CDR2 is YYNGEE. Drawing the rest from reference TRBV9 and TRBJ1-3, the complete variable domain is DSGVTQTPKHLITATGQRVTLRCSPRSGDLSVYWYQQSLDQGLQFLIQYYNGEERAKGNILERFSAQQFPDLHSELNLSSLELGDSALYFCASRDGGNTIYFGEGSWLTVV.